This T cell receptor (beta chain) was identified in a study of shared T cell receptors in the human thymus. Trimming stripped 7 bases from V and 2 bases from J, with 27 bases between. The CDR3 spans 18 residues. Germline values: CDR1 SQVTM, CDR2 ANQGSEA. This table comes from immunoSEQ multiplex PCR, and its TCRdb copy is limited to in-frame clones, with some not included. The data contain about 500,000 clones, 75% to 85% of them singletons. These data were also reused for a study on human thymus T cells. That source notes: Donation came from healthy Finnish infants having corrective surgery for congenital heart defects. In corrective heart surgery, resections were taken, and these provided the thymus tissue. Thymic and blood repertoires seemed to favor certain V and J genes. Related research examined unrelated individuals and reported that their thymic repertoires overlapped highly.

V and J are TRBV29-1 and TRBJ2-4, with TRBD2 as a possible D gene (6 bases). The receptor was isolated from a boy under two years old with a congenital heart defect. The sample taken for sequencing was thymocytes. In nucleotides, the CDR3 is TGCAGCGCCGAAGAAGAGGGAGGCCCCCACGGGTCCAAAAACATTCAGTACTTC. It specifies CSAEEEGGPHGSKNIQYF.